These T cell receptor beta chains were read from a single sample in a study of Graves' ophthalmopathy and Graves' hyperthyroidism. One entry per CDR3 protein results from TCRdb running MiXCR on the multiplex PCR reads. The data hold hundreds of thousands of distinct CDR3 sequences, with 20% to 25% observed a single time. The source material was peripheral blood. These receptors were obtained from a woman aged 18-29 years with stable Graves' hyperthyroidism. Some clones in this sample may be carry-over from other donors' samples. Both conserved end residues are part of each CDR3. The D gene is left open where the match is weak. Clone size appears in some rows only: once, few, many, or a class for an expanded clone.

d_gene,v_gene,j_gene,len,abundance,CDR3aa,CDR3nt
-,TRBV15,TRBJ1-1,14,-,CATSRKGANTEAFF,TGTGCCACCAGCAGAAAGGGAGCGAACACTGAAGCTTTCTTT
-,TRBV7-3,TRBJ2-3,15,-,CASSLTGDRSDTQYF,TGTGCCAGCAGCTTAACCGGAGACCGGTCAGATACGCAGTATTTT
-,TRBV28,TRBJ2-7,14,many,CASRPNRIPYEQYF,TGTGCCAGCCGGCCTAACAGGATTCCCTACGAGCAGTACTTC
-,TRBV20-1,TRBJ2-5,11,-,CSARDNISQYF,TGCAGTGCTAGAGACAATATCAGCCAGTACTTC
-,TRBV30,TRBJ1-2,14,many,CAWGGGPSENGYTF,TGTGCCTGGGGAGGGGGACCCAGTGAGAATGGCTACACCTTC
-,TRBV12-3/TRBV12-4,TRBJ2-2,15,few,CASSIRSPNTGELFF,TGTGCCAGCAGCATAAGGTCCCCGAACACCGGGGAGCTGTTTTTT
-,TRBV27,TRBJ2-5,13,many,CASSPSAGETQYF,TGTGCCAGCAGCCCTAGCGCAGGAGAGACCCAGTACTTC
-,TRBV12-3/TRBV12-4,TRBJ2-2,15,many,CASSFGPGNTGELFF,TGTGCCAGCAGTTTTGGTCCAGGGAACACCGGGGAGCTGTTTTTT
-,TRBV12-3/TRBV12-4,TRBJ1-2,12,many,CASSLDGYGYTF,TGTGCCAGCAGCTTAGACGGGTATGGCTACACCTTC
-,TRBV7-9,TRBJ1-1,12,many,CASSRLLSGAFF,TGTGCCAGCAGCCGCTTACTCTCAGGAGCTTTCTTT
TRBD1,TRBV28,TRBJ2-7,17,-,CASSFITAGGSRYEQYF,TGTGCCAGCAGTTTCATTACCGCAGGGGGTAGCCGGTACGAGCAGTACTTC
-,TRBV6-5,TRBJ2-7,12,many,CASRRDEYEQYF,TGTGCCAGCAGACGGGACGAATACGAGCAGTACTTC
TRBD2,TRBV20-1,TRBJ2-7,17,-,CSARVASGGLSSYEQYF,TGCAGTGCTAGAGTGGCTAGCGGGGGCCTCAGCTCCTACGAGCAGTACTTC
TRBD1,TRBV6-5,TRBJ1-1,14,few,CASSFNYRGTEAFF,TGTGCCAGCAGTTTCAACTACAGGGGGACTGAAGCTTTCTTT
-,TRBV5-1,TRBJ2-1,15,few,CASSLSGASYNEQFF,TGCGCCAGCAGCTTGTCGGGGGCATCCTACAATGAGCAGTTCTTC
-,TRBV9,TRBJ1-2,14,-,CASSVGGALYGYTF,TGTGCCAGCAGCGTAGGGGGAGCACTCTATGGCTACACCTTC
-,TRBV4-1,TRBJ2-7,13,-,CASSQEAGQRQYF,TGCGCCAGCAGCCAAGAGGCAGGGCAGCGGCAGTACTTC
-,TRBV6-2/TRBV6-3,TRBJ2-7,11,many,CASSHQAKQYF,TGTGCCAGCAGCCACCAGGCCAAGCAGTACTTC
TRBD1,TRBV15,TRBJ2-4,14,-,CATSIGGESDIQYF,TGTGCCACCAGCATAGGGGGCGAATCTGACATTCAGTACTTC
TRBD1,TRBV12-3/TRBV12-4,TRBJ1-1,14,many,CASSLRTGKAEAFF,TGTGCCAGCAGTCTCCGGACAGGGAAGGCTGAAGCTTTCTTT
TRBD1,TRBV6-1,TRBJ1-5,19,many,CASSEVTGQGAYSNQPQHF,TGTGCCAGCAGTGAAGTGACGGGACAGGGGGCTTATAGCAATCAGCCCCAGCATTTT